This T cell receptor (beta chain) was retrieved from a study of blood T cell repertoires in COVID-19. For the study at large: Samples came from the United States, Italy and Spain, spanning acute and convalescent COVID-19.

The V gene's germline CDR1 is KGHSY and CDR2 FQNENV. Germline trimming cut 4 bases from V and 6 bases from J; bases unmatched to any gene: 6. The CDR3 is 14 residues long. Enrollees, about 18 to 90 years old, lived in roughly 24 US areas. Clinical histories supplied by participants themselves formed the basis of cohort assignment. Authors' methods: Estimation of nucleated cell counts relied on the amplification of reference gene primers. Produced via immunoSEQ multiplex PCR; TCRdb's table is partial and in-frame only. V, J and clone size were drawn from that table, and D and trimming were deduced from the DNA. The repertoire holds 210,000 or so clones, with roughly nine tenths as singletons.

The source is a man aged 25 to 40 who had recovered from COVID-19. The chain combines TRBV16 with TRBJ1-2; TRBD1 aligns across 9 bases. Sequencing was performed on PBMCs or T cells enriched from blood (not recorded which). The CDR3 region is CASSPSGTGHGYTF. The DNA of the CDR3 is TGTGCCAGCAGCCCATCGGGGACAGGGCATGGCTACACCTTC.